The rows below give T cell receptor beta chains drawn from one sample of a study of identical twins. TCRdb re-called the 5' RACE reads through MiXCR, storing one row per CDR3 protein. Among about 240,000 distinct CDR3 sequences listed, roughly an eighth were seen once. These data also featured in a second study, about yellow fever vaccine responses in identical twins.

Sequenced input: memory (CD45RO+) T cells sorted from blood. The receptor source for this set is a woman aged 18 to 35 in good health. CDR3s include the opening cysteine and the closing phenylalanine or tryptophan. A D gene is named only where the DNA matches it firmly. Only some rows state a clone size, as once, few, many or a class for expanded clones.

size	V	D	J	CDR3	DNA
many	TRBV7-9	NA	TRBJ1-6	CASSRRLDSPLHF	TGTGCCAGCAGCAGGCGTCTAGATTCACCCCTCCACTTT
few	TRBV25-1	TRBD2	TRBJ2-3	CASSGQAGDPHTDTQYF	TGTGCCAGCAGTGGACAAGCGGGAGATCCCCACACAGATACGCAGTATTTT
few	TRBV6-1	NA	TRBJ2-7	CASSDPRDTHYEQYF	TGTGCCAGCAGTGACCCCAGGGACACCCACTACGAGCAGTACTTC
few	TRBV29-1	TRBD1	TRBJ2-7	CSAGTGSYEQYF	TGCAGCGCCGGGACAGGGAGCTACGAGCAGTACTTC
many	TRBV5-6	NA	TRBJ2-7	CASSLVTALSSYEQYF	TGTGCCAGCAGCTTAGTGACAGCCTTGAGCTCCTACGAGCAGTACTTC
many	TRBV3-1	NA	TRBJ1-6	CASSTGKRGSPLHF	TGTGCCAGCAGCACTGGGAAGAGAGGTTCACCCCTCCACTTT
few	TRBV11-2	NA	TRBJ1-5	CASSLDFRPISNQPQHF	TGTGCCAGCAGCTTAGATTTTAGGCCGATTAGCAATCAGCCCCAGCATTTT
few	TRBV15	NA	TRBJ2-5	CATSRGGGKPETQYF	TGTGCCACCAGCAGAGGAGGGGGGAAACCGGAGACCCAGTACTTC
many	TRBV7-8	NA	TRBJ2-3	CASSSLGLDTQYF	TGTGCCAGCAGCTCCCTCGGCCTAGATACGCAGTATTTT
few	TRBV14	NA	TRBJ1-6	CASSGQRFSPLHF	TGTGCCAGCAGTGGACAGCGTTTTTCACCCCTCCACTTT
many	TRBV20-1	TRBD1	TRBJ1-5	CSARYRDRGNQPQHF	TGCAGTGCTAGATACCGGGACAGAGGCAATCAGCCCCAGCATTTT
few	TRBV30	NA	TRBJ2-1	CAWSNSGYNEQFF	TGTGCCTGGAGTAACAGTGGCTACAATGAGCAGTTCTTC
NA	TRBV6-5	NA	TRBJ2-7	CASSYRRSSYEQYF	TGTGCCAGCAGTTACCGCCGTAGCTCCTACGAGCAGTACTTC
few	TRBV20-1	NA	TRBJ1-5	CSASRRNQPQHF	TGCAGTGCTAGTCGACGGAATCAGCCCCAGCATTTT
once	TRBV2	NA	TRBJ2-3	CASSEATVADTQYF	TGTGCCAGCAGTGAAGCCACGGTGGCAGATACGCAGTATTTT
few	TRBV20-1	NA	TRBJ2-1	CSAGWLFDNEQFF	TGCAGTGCTGGCTGGCTATTTGACAATGAGCAGTTCTTC
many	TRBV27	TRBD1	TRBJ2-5	CASSTGQGGKTQYF	TGTGCCAGCAGTACTGGACAGGGGGGTAAGACCCAGTACTTC
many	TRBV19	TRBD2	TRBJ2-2	CASRGGTNTGELFF	TGTGCCAGTCGCGGGGGGACGAACACCGGGGAGCTGTTTTTT
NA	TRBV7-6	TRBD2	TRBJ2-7	CASSSGLAGGRYEQYF	TGTGCCAGCAGCTCAGGGCTAGCGGGAGGACGGTACGAGCAGTACTTC
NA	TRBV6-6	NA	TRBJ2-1	CASKTTYNEQFF	TGTGCCAGCAAAACTACCTACAATGAGCAGTTCTTC
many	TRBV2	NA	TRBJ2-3	CASSMTATDTQYF	TGTGCCAGCAGCATGACCGCCACAGATACGCAGTATTTT
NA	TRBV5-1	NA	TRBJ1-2	CASSLEGLRNLNYGYTF	TGCGCCAGCAGCTTGGAGGGCCTGAGGAACTTGAACTATGGCTACACCTTC
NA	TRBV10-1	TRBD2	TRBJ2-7	CASSDPGTSGTYEQYF	TGCGCCAGCAGTGACCCGGGGACTAGCGGGACCTACGAGCAGTACTTC
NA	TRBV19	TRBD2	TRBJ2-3	CATSGSSTDTQYF	TGTGCCACCAGCGGGAGTAGCACAGATACGCAGTATTTT
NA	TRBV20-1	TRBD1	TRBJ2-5	CSASDPGGETQYF	TGCAGTGCTAGTGATCCAGGGGGAGAGACCCAGTACTTC
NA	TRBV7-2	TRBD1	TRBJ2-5	CASSPGQGAQETQYF	TGTGCCAGCAGCCCCGGACAGGGGGCTCAGGAGACCCAGTACTTC
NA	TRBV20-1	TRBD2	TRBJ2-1	CSATGGAGSYNEQFF	TGCAGTGCTACGGGAGGGGCAGGTTCCTACAATGAGCAGTTCTTC
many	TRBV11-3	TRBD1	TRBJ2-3	CASSLVIGGEIFPDTQYF	TGTGCCAGCAGCTTAGTGATAGGGGGCGAAATATTCCCAGATACGCAGTATTTT
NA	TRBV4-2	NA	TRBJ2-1	CASSQEGIYNEQFF	TGTGCCAGCAGCCAAGAGGGGATTTACAATGAGCAGTTCTTC
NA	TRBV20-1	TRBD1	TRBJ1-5	CSVTGGGNQPQHF	TGCAGTGTTACAGGGGGCGGCAATCAGCCCCAGCATTTT
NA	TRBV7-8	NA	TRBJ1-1	CASNLHESPGDTEAFF	TGTGCCAGCAACCTCCATGAGTCCCCGGGGGACACTGAAGCTTTCTTT
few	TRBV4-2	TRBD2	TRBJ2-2	CASSQRGGPGELFF	TGTGCCAGCAGCCAGCGGGGGGGTCCCGGGGAGCTGTTTTTT
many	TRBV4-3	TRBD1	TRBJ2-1	CASSQGTGGYNEQFF	TGCGCCAGCAGCCAGGGGACAGGGGGTTACAATGAGCAGTTCTTC
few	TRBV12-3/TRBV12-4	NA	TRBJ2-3	CASSSSSNRADTQYF	TGTGCCAGCAGTAGCTCATCTAATAGAGCAGATACGCAGTATTTT
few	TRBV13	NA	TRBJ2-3	CASSQAENTQYF	TGTGCCAGCAGCCAAGCGGAAAATACGCAGTATTTT